This T cell receptor beta chain was recorded in a study of pediatric ulcerative colitis. General study results and limits: A couple of patients had blood samples with substantially reduced template counts. Some T cells in rectal biopsies may come from blood, especially with overt colitis.

The rectum was sampled with one to two pinch biopsies at colonoscopy. Libraries were prepared by immunoSEQ multiplex PCR; TCRdb keeps only in-frame clonotypes and omits some of them. In the table there are over 10,000 clones, approximately 77% of which are singletons. To note about this clone: Its specificity is unknown.

The V end lost 2 bases, the J end lost 5 bases, and 10 bases lay between the germline ends. Per germline, CDR1 MNHNY and CDR2 SVGAGI (reference sequence). This CDR3 spans 14 amino acids. The source material was gut tissue. The chain employs TRBV6-6 and TRBJ2-1; D gene uncertain. The source is a boy aged 5-17 years who was a control in a study of pediatric ulcerative colitis. In DNA, the CDR3 is TGTGCCAGCAGTTACCGGGCAGGCAACAATGAGCAGTTCTTC. Amino acids: CASSYRAGNNEQFF.